The subject of this entry is one T cell receptor (beta chain). The entry originates in a study of cytomegalovirus exposure and HLA in healthy donors. V lost 0 bases to trimming and J lost 0 bases, with 8 bases between them. Germline loops: CDR1 SGHVS, CDR2 FNYEAQ. The CDR3 runs to 15 residues. Primers included in the PCR were 60 Vbeta and 13 Jbeta primers. Assay: immunoSEQ multiplex PCR; the TCRdb copy retains only in-frame clones and omits some. This sample has fewer than 150,000 clones, with about four fifths found just once. This chain links TRBV7-6 with TRBJ2-5; D is unresolved. The TCR originated in a man in his thirties or forties in good health and CMV-seronegative. Specimen: PBMCs. This chain's CDR3 is CASSLAHSYQETQYF. DNA for the CDR3: TGTGCCAGCAGCTTAGCCCACAGCTACCAAGAGACCCAGTACTTC.